This T cell receptor (beta chain) was sequenced for a study of blood T cell repertoires in COVID-19. Across the whole study: Sites across the United States, Italy and Spain contributed samples from acute and convalescent COVID-19. Sources were T cells, B-cell-depleted T cells, or PBMCs; the material itself was cDNA or gDNA.

As handled by the study authors: Cell counts per sample came from amplifying reference gene primers. TCRdb's table, derived via immunoSEQ multiplex PCR, lists solely in-frame clones and lacks some. V and J calls and clone size come straight from that table; D and trimming were deduced from the DNA. Here the sample spans approximately 130,000 clones, roughly 81% being singletons. This CDR3 has 12 residues. Germline V gene lookup returns CDR1 MNHNY and CDR2 SVGAGI (reference sequence). V lost 7 bases to trimming and J lost 2 bases, with 7 bases between them. The sequence derives from a human donor in a cohort sampled during active COVID-19. The material sequenced was peripheral blood. J is TRBJ2-3 and V is TRBV6-6; no clear D. The CDR3 DNA is TGTGCCAGCAAACTACCCACAGATACGCAGTATTTT. This gives the protein CASKLPTDTQYF.